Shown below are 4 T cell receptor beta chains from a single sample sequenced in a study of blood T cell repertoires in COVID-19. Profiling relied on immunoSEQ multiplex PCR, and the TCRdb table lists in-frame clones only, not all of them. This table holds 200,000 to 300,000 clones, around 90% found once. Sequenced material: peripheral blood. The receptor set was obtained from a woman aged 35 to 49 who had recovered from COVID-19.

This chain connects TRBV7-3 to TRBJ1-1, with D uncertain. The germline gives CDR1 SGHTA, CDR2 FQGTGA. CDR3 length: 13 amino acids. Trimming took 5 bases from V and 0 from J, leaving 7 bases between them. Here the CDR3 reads CASSPSLNTEAFF. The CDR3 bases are TGTGCCAGCAGCCCCTCCCTGAACACTGAAGCTTTCTTT.

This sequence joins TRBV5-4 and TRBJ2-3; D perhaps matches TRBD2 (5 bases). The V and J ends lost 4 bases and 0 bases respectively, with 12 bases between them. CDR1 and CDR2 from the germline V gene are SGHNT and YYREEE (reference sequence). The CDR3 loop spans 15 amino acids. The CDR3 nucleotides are TGTGCCAGCAGCGGCCTAGCCTGGAGCACAGATACGCAGTATTTT. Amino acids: CASSGLAWSTDTQYF.

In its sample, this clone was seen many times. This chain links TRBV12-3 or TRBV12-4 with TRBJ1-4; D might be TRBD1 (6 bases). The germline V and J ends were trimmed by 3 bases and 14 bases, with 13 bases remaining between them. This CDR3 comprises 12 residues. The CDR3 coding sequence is TGTGCCAGCAGTTTTCGACGACAGGCTCTGTTTTTT. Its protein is CASSFRRQALFF.

The CDR3 nucleotides are TGTGCCAGTAGTATAGGGGGGCACAATGAGCAGTTCTTC. Translating gives CASSIGGHNEQFF. The chain links TRBV19 to TRBJ2-1; TRBD1 might be the D (6 bases). Per germline, CDR1 LNHDA and CDR2 SQIVND (reference sequence). With 1 base removed from V and 5 bases from J, the gap between germline ends came to 6 bases. The CDR3 length is 13 residues. The variable domain in full, completed from reference TRBV19 and TRBJ2-1, reads DGGITQSPKYLFRKEGQNVTLSCEQNLNHDAMYWYRQDPGQGLRLIYYSQIVNDFQKGDIAEGYSVSREKKESFPLTVTSAQKNPTAFYLCASSIGGHNEQFFGPGTRLTVL.